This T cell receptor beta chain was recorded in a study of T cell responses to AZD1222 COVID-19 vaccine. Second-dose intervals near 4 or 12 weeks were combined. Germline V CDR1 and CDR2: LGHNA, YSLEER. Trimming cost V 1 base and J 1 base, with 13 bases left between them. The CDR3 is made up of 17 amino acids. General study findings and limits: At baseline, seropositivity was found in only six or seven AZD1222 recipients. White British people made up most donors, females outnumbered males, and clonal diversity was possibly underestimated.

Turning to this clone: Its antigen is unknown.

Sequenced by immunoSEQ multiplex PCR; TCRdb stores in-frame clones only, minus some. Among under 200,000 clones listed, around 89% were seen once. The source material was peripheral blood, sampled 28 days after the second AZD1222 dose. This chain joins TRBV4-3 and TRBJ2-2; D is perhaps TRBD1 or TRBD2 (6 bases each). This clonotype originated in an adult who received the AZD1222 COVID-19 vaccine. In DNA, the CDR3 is TGCGCCAGCAGCCAAGCACCGGCGGGACAGAACACCGGGGAGCTGTTTTTT. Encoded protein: CASSQAPAGQNTGELFF.